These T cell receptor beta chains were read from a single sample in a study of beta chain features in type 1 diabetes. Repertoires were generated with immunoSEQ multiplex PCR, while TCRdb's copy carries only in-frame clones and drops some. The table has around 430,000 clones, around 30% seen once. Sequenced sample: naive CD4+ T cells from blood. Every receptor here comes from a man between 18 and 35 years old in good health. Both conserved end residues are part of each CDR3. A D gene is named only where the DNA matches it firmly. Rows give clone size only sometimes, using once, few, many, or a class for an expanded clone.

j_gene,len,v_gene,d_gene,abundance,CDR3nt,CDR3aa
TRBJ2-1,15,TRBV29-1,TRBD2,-,TGCAGCGTCGCCGGTAGCGGGTCCTCCTACAATGAGCAGTTCTTC,CSVAGSGSSYNEQFF
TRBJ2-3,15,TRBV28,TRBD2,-,TGTGCCAGCAGTGTTCTCGGGGGGGACCAAGATACGCAGTATTTT,CASSVLGGDQDTQYF
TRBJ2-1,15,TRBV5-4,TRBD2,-,TGTGCCAGCACCGCGACTAGCGGGAGGTTATATGAGCAGTTCTTC,CASTATSGRLYEQFF
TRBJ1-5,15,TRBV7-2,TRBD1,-,TGTGCCAGCAGCCAGACAGGGGCTAGCAATCAGCCCCAGCATTTT,CASSQTGASNQPQHF
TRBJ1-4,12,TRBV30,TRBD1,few,TGTGCCTGGAGCGGACAGGGAGAAAAACTGTTTTTT,CAWSGQGEKLFF
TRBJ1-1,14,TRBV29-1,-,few,TGCAGCGCACAAAAGCAGGGGCTGTGGCACGTAGCTTTCTTT,CSAQKQGLWHVAFF
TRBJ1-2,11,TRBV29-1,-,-,TGCAGCGTTGGAACAGGCGCTGGCTACACCTTC,CSVGTGAGYTF
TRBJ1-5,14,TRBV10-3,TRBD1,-,TGTGCCATCAGCACAGGGGGTCCTGGCCAGCCCCAGCATTTT,CAISTGGPGQPQHF
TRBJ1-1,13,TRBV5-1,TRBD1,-,TGCGCCAGCAGCCAGGGGGCGAACACTGAAGCTTTCTTT,CASSQGANTEAFF
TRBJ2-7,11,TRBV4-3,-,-,TGCGCCAGCAGCCAGGCAAACGAGCAGTACTTC,CASSQANEQYF
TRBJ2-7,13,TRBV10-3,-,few,TGTGCCATCAGTGAGGCGGGGCGCTACGAGCAGTACTTC,CAISEAGRYEQYF
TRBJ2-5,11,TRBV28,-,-,TGTGCCAGCAGTACGACCCGGGGCCAGTACTTC,CASSTTRGQYF
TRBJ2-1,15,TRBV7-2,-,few,TGTGCCAGCACATACCAGGAAACCTCCTACAATGAGCAGTTCTTC,CASTYQETSYNEQFF
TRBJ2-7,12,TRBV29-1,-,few,TGCAGCGTTGCAATATCGTCCCGGGAGCAGTACTTC,CSVAISSREQYF
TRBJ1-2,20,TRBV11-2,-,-,TGTGCCAGCAGCATAGAAGCGTACCCGCAGGCCACCCCAGGCAACTATGGCTACACCTTC,CASSIEAYPQATPGNYGYTF
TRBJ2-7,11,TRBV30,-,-,TGTGCCTGGAGTCCGAACTACGAGCAGTACTTC,CAWSPNYEQYF
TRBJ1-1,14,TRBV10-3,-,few,TGTGCCATCAGTACACGGGAGGGGAACACTGAAGCTTTCTTT,CAISTREGNTEAFF
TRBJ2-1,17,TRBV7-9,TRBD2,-,TGTGCCAGCAGCTTAGCGGCTAGCGGGAGGCTCTACAATGAGCAGTTCTTC,CASSLAASGRLYNEQFF
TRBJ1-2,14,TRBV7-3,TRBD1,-,TGTGCCAGCAGCCCAGAGGGACAGAAATATGGCTACACCTTC,CASSPEGQKYGYTF
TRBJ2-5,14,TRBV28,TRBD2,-,TGTGCCAGCGATATTAGCGGGAGTGTAGAGACCCAGTACTTC,CASDISGSVETQYF
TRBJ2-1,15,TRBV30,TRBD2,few,TGTGCCTGGAGTCGAAGCGGGAGAGCCTACAATGAGCAGTTCTTC,CAWSRSGRAYNEQFF
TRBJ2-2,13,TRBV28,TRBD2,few,TGTGCCAGCGGCAGCGGGATCCCCGGGGAGCTGTTTTTT,CASGSGIPGELFF
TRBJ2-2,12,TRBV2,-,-,TGTGCCAGCAGTACCTCCACCGGGGAGCTGTTTTTT,CASSTSTGELFF
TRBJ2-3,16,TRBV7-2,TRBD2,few,TGTGCCAGCAGTTTAGGTAGAGCGGGGTACACAGATACGCAGTATTTT,CASSLGRAGYTDTQYF
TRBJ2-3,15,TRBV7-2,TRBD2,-,TGTGCCAGCAGCTTTTCGGGACTAGACTCCGGTACGCAGTATTTT,CASSFSGLDSGTQYF
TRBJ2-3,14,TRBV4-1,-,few,TGCGCCAGCAGCCAAGGAAGGGACGGGGATACGCAGTATTTT,CASSQGRDGDTQYF
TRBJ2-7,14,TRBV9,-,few,TGTGCCAGCAGCGACCAAGACAGCTCCTACGAGCAGTACTTC,CASSDQDSSYEQYF
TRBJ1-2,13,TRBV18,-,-,TGTGCCAGCTCGTCCGAGATTAACTATGGCTACACCTTC,CASSSEINYGYTF
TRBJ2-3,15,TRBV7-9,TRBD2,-,TGTGCCAGCAGAAGAGCGGGAGCGGGCACAGATACGCAGTATTTT,CASRRAGAGTDTQYF
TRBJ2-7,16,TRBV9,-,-,TGTGCCAGCAGCCCTAGGGTGGGCAGCAACTCCTACGAGCAGTACTTC,CASSPRVGSNSYEQYF
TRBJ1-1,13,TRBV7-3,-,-,TGTGCCAGCAGCTTACAGGGGAGAACTGAAGCTTTCTTT,CASSLQGRTEAFF
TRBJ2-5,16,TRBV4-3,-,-,TGCGCCAGCAGCCAAGGAGTGGGCAGTATTGAAGAGACCCAGTACTTC,CASSQGVGSIEETQYF
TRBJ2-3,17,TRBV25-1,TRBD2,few,TGTGCCAGCAGTGAAGCGGGTAGCGGGCCAAGCACAGATACGCAGTATTTT,CASSEAGSGPSTDTQYF
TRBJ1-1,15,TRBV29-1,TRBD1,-,TGCAGCGTGGCGGGACAGATCGGCGGGAACACTGAAGCTTTCTTT,CSVAGQIGGNTEAFF
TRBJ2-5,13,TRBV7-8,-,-,TGTGCCAGTCTACCAAGGTACCAAGAGACCCAGTACTTC,CASLPRYQETQYF
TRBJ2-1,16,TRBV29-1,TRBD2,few,TGCAGCGTGGCGGCAGCTACTAGCGGGAGGTCCCATGAGCAGTTCTTC,CSVAAATSGRSHEQFF
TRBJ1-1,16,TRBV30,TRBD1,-,TGTGCCTGGAGACGGGGACAGGGCCCATCGGGGGGTGAAGCTTTCTTT,CAWRRGQGPSGGEAFF
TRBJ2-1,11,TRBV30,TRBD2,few,TGTGCCTTGCGAGCGGGAACTGAGCAGTTCTTC,CALRAGTEQFF
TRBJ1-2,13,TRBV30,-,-,TGTGCCTGGGTACAGGAAACTAACTATGGCTACACCTTC,CAWVQETNYGYTF
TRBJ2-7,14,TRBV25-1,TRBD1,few,TGTGCCAGCAGTAGACAGGGGAGGTCTGGCGAGCAGTACTTC,CASSRQGRSGEQYF
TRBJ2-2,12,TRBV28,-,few,TGTGCCAGCAGTTTAATCCTAGAGGAGCTGTTTTTT,CASSLILEELFF
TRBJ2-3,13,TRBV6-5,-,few,TGTGCCAGCAGTACCCGGGACACTGGCACGCAGTATTTT,CASSTRDTGTQYF
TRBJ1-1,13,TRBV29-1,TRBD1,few,TGCAGCGTACGACAGGGAGCGGGCACTGAAGCTTTCTTT,CSVRQGAGTEAFF
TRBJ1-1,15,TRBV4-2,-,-,TGTGCCAGCAGCCAAGATGGTAGGGCGGACACTGAAGCTTTCTTT,CASSQDGRADTEAFF
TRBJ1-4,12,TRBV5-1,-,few,TGCGCCAGCAGCTACGGCGATGAAAAACTGTTTTTT,CASSYGDEKLFF
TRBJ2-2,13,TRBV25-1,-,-,TGTGCCAGCGAGCGGAAAAACACCGGGGAGCTGTTTTTT,CASERKNTGELFF
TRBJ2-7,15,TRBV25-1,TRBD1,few,TGTGCCAGCAGTGCCCGGGACAGGGGCTCCTACGAGCAGTACTTC,CASSARDRGSYEQYF
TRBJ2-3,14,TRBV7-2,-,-,TGTGCCAGCAGCTCCGGACACTATTCGGATACGCAGTATTTT,CASSSGHYSDTQYF
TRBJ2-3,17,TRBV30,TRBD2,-,TGTGCCTGGAGTAAACTAGCGGGAGGGACTAGCACAGATACGCAGTATTTT,CAWSKLAGGTSTDTQYF
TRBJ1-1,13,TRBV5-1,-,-,TGCGCCAGCAGCTTGACCCGGAACACTGAAGCTTTCTTT,CASSLTRNTEAFF